This T cell receptor beta chain was identified in a study of T-cell reconstitution after alpha-beta-depleted transplantation in children. Study conclusions and caveats: T-cell numbers and diversity one year post-transplant derived largely from freshly generated T cells. By about two months after transplant, alpha-beta T cells reportedly arose from several hundred graft clones that had expanded. At day 60, the high TCRbeta diversity found in some patients originated from recipient T cells and thymic progenitors that had survived.

With regard to this clonotype: Its antigen is unknown.

CDR3 length equals 15 residues. V dropped 0 bases and J dropped 4 bases, with 13 bases sitting between them. In germline, CDR1 is LNHNV, CDR2 YYDKDF (reference sequence). Preparing the TCRbeta library involved the use of unique molecular identifiers. A single record per CDR3 protein comes from TCRdb applying MiXCR to the PCR reads. The table lists just over 200,000 distinct CDR3 sequences, approximately 8.4% of them singletons. The sequenced sample was PBMCs, mostly from graft donor cells, obtained 360 days after TCRalphabeta/CD19-depleted stem cell transplant. This TCR derives from a male patient aged 2-9 years who had a stem cell transplant for acute myeloid leukemia, so the T cells may come from the graft donor. V usage is TRBV15 and J usage is TRBJ2-7; D remains ambiguous. CDR3 protein: CATSRERRVYYEQYF. The CDR3 DNA reads as TGTGCCACCAGCAGAGAACGTCGGGTTTATTACGAGCAGTACTTC.